The source of this T cell receptor beta chain is a study of T cells in Graves' hyperthyroidism and ophthalmopathy. Broader study findings: A 13 V-J signature model discriminated ophthalmopathy versus stable hyperthyroidism. Prediction of ophthalmopathy progression came a median roughly 7.1 months pre-onset.

Uncontrolled infection, other autoimmune disease, pregnancy or lactation led to exclusion. Clinicians diagnosed patients from clinical symptoms, serum thyroxine and TRAb, thyroid ultrasound and orbital computed tomography. The CDR3 covers 12 residues. Germline CDR1 and CDR2: SGHRS and YFSETQ. The V end lost 5 bases, the J end lost 7 bases, and 12 bases lay between the germline ends. This clonotype was counted ten times or more. What it binds is unknown. Template material for amplifying TCR beta CDR3 regions consisted of RNA transcripts. A first-round RT-PCR of the TCR CDR3 used the HTBI primer set. TCRdb redid the calling of the multiplex PCR reads with MiXCR, one entry per CDR3 protein. The sample yields over 350,000 distinct CDR3 sequences, 11% to 15% seen once.

This receptor was taken from a man aged 45-65 years with Graves' ophthalmopathy. The specimen sequenced was blood. The chain uses TRBV5-1 and TRBJ1-2, with D perhaps TRBD1 (5 bases). The CDR3 protein is CASRAGSGGYTF. The CDR3 DNA follows: TGCGCCAGCAGGGCAGGGTCGGGTGGCTACACCTTC. Variable domain in full (rest from reference TRBV5-1 and TRBJ1-2): KAGVTQTPRYLIKTRGQQVTLSCSPISGHRSVSWYQQTPGQGLQFLFEYFSETQRNKGNFPGRFSGRQFSNSRSEMNVSTLELGDSALYLCASRAGSGGYTFGSGTRLTVV.